The 19 T cell receptor beta chains below were found in one sample sequenced in a study of T cells in Graves' hyperthyroidism and ophthalmopathy. TCR beta CDR3 regions were amplified from RNA transcripts. In the first-round RT-PCR of the TCR CDR3, the HTBI primer set was used. Each CDR3 protein is one row after TCRdb ran MiXCR on the multiplex PCR reads. The sample lists around 690,000 distinct CDR3 sequences; roughly 20% were seen once. Sequences were obtained from blood. The receptors come from a young man with Graves' ophthalmopathy.

This clonotype was observed a handful of times. The genes are TRBV6-2 or TRBV6-3 and TRBJ1-1; D not certain. The CDR3 covers 13 residues. V dropped 6 bases and J dropped 4 bases, with 12 bases sitting between them. Germline V gene data show CDR1 as MNHEY and CDR2 as SVGEGT. The CDR3 DNA sequence: TGTGCCAGCAGGACGGGCCCAGCCACTGAAGCTTTCTTT. Translated, it gives CASRTGPATEAFF.

This clonotype was seen a few times. In nucleotides, the CDR3 is TGTGCCAGCGCAAACCTAGCGGGAGGAGAGACCCAGTACTTC. Its protein is CASANLAGGETQYF. The chain couples TRBV7-6 to TRBJ2-5; 11 bases map to TRBD2. The V gene's germline CDR1 is SGHVS and CDR2 FNYEAQ. There are 14 residues in the CDR3. With V trimmed by 8 bases and J by 4 bases, 6 bases remained unmatched. The full variable domain, rest sourced from reference TRBV7-6 and TRBJ2-5, is GAGVSQSPRYKVTKRGQDVALRCDPISGHVSLYWYRQALGQGPEFLTYFNYEAQQDKSGLPNDRFSAERPEGSISTLTIQRTEQRDSAMYRCASANLAGGETQYFGPGTRLLVL.

Worth noting for this clonotype: Its ends do not fully match the called genes, so a read error is possible. J is TRBJ1-3 and V is TRBV3-1, with a weak D call TRBD1 (5 bases). The V gene's germline CDR1 is LGHDT and CDR2 YNNKEL (reference sequence). This CDR3 has 15 amino acids. The CDR3 is CASSQTTVSGKTIYF. The DNA of the CDR3 is TGTGCCAGCAGCCAAACGACAGTCTCTGGAAAAACCATATATTTT.

This clonotype came up a few times. The gene calls are TRBV27 and TRBJ1-5; D perhaps matches TRBD1 (6 bases). Trimming pared 6 bases from V and 7 bases from J, leaving 16 bases between. CDR3 length equals 14 residues. Germline CDR1 and CDR2: MNHEY and SMNVEV (reference sequence). The CDR3 region is CASRQQGGWQPQHF. Here the CDR3 DNA reads TGTGCCAGCAGGCAACAGGGTGGGTGGCAGCCCCAGCATTTT.

This clonotype showed up many times. The V call is TRBV6-1, the J call TRBJ1-6; 7 bases agree with TRBD1. This CDR3 contains 14 residues. The germline CDR1 and CDR2 sequences are MNHNS and SASEGT. After removal of 5 bases from V and 6 bases from J, the junction contained 4 bases not matched to a gene. The DNA of the CDR3 is TGTGCCAGCAGTTCCCACAGGGGTAATTCACCCCTCCACTTT. It codes for CASSSHRGNSPLHF.

This clonotype was counted at least ten times. The chain has TRBV20-1 and TRBJ2-7; D unresolved. CDR3 length equals 13 residues. Trimming stripped 1 base from V and 2 bases from J, with 9 bases between. In germline, CDR1 is DFQATT, CDR2 SNEGSKA (reference sequence). The CDR3 DNA sequence: TGCAGTGCTAGAGTATCTGACACCTACGAGCAGTACTTC. Its translation: CSARVSDTYEQYF.

This clonotype was counted many times. The chain couples TRBV5-1 to TRBJ1-2; 8 bases line up with TRBD1. V lost 6 bases and J lost 2; bases outside the gene matches: 9. The CDR3 is 15 amino acids. The germline CDR1 and CDR2 sequences are SGHRS and YFSETQ. Written as DNA, the CDR3 is TGCGCCAGCAAACCGGGACAGGACCCAAACTATGGCTACACCTTC. Protein product: CASKPGQDPNYGYTF. Based on the CDR3 plus reference TRBV5-1 and TRBJ1-2, the full variable domain is KAGVTQTPRYLIKTRGQQVTLSCSPISGHRSVSWYQQTPGQGLQFLFEYFSETQRNKGNFPGRFSGRQFSNSRSEMNVSTLELGDSALYLCASKPGQDPNYGYTFGSGTRLTVV.

Worth noting for this clonotype: A single base separates this from a much larger clone, so it may be a read error. The V gene is TRBV2, the J gene TRBJ2-1; D not resolved. The CDR3 is made up of 15 amino acids. The germline CDR1 and CDR2 sequences are SNHLY and FYNNEI. V gave up 6 bases and J gave up 1 base, with 13 bases separating them. For the CDR3, the DNA is TGTGCCAGCAGAGGGAATAGGGAATCCTACAATGAGCAGTTCTTC. Its translation: CASRGNRESYNEQFF.

The V gene is TRBV28, the J gene TRBJ2-4, with 10 bases fitting TRBD2. J was trimmed by 6 bases and V by 3 bases; bases with no gene match: 17. Germline CDR1 MDHEN, CDR2 SYDVKM. The CDR3 runs 19 residues. CDR3: CASSFGLAGVGLQGNIQYF. The CDR3 coding sequence is TGTGCCAGCAGTTTCGGTCTAGCGGGAGTGGGACTCCAGGGAAACATTCAGTACTTC.

The chain has TRBV20-1 and TRBJ2-3; no firm D call. The CDR3 has 13 amino acids. The germline V gene encodes CDR1 DFQATT and CDR2 SNEGSKA (reference sequence). Between the trimmed V and J ends, which lost 6 bases and 0 bases, there was a span of 10 bases. CDR3: CSAVETSTDTQYF. The CDR3 DNA reads as TGCAGTGCCGTGGAGACTAGCACAGATACGCAGTATTTT.

This sequence joins TRBV19 and TRBJ2-1, with TRBD1 as a possible D gene (6 bases). Trimming took 7 bases from V and 7 from J, leaving 17 bases between them. The CDR3 contains 14 residues. CDR1 and CDR2 (germline): LNHDA, SQIVND (reference sequence). This CDR3 reads CASNTSQGRNEQFF. CDR3 nucleotides: TGTGCCAGTAATACCTCACAGGGTAGGAATGAGCAGTTCTTC.

The V gene is TRBV18, the J gene TRBJ1-4; D is undetermined. The length of the CDR3 is 15 residues. The V end lost 1 base, the J end lost 5 bases, and 11 bases lay between the germline ends. The germline V gene encodes CDR1 KGHSH and CDR2 LQKENI. Here the CDR3 reads CASSPLGYSNEKLFF. The CDR3 bases are TGTGCCAGCTCACCACTAGGCTATTCCAATGAAAAACTGTTTTTT. The complete variable domain, with remaining parts taken from reference TRBV18 and TRBJ1-4, reads NAGVMQNPRHLVRRRGQEARLRCSPMKGHSHVYWYRQLPEEGLKFMVYLQKENIIDESGMPKERFSAEFPKEGPSILRIQQVVRGDSAAYFCASSPLGYSNEKLFFGSGTQLSVL.

The genes are TRBV4-1 and TRBJ2-7; D unresolved. The CDR3 sequence is 14 residues long. V lost 4 bases and J 0 bases, leaving 10 bases between the germline ends. Germline V CDR1 and CDR2: MGHRA, YSYEKL. Here the CDR3 DNA reads TGCGCCAGCAGCCCGGCTTCGCGCTCCTACGAGCAGTACTTC. It encodes CASSPASRSYEQYF.

This sequence joins TRBV19 and TRBJ1-6; D may be TRBD1 (6 bases). There are 14 residues in the CDR3. Per the germline V gene, CDR1 is LNHDA and CDR2 is SQIVND (reference sequence). V lost 3 bases and J lost 5, with 8 bases in between. CDR3 loop: CASSIDRNNSPLHF. CDR3 in DNA: TGTGCCAGTAGTATTGACAGGAATAATTCACCCCTCCACTTT.

V usage is TRBV7-9 and J usage is TRBJ1-2, with a weak D call TRBD1 (5 bases). The germline V gene has CDR1 SEHNR and CDR2 FQNEAQ (reference sequence). The CDR3 length is 12 residues. Trimming removed 11 bases at V and 8 bases at J, with 18 bases between. The CDR3 region is CAGESGGDGYTF. CDR3 in DNA: TGTGCCGGTGAGAGCGGGGGGGACGGCTACACCTTC.

On this clonotype itself: The junction departs from the called germline gene at one end, perhaps through a read error. The gene calls are TRBV13 and TRBJ1-5, with D unresolved. The CDR3 covers 13 residues. Germline values: CDR1 PRHDT, CDR2 FYEKMQ (reference sequence). The DNA for the CDR3 is TGTGCCAACAGCTTAGGGATCGGTCAGCCCCAGCATTTT. It yields the protein CANSLGIGQPQHF.

The chain links TRBV15 to TRBJ2-1; no clear D. Germline assignment: CDR1 LNHNV and CDR2 YYDKDF (reference sequence). Trimming took 9 bases from V and 6 from J, leaving 9 bases between them. The CDR3 length is 11 residues. The CDR3 is CATGPSNEQFF. As DNA, the CDR3 is TGTGCCACGGGCCCTAGCAATGAGCAGTTCTTC.

The chain combines TRBV20-1 with TRBJ2-7, with a tentative D call TRBD2 (5 bases). Germline V gene lookup returns CDR1 DFQATT and CDR2 SNEGSKA (reference sequence). The CDR3 is 14 amino acids. V was trimmed by 5 bases and J by 2 bases, leaving 16 bases between them. Here the CDR3 DNA reads TGCAGTGCTCCCCCCGTGGGAGAGACCTACGAGCAGTACTTC. Amino acid sequence: CSAPPVGETYEQYF.

This clonotype was seen ten or more times. The chain carries TRBV30 and TRBJ2-1; 10 bases map to TRBD2. J was trimmed by 3 bases and V by 5 bases; bases with no gene match: 4. Germline loops: CDR1 GTSNPN, CDR2 SVGIG (reference sequence). The CDR3 length is 14 residues. This CDR3 reads CAWFASGGYNEQFF. The CDR3 coding sequence is TGTGCCTGGTTTGCTAGCGGGGGCTACAATGAGCAGTTCTTC.